This is a list of T cell receptor beta chains from one sample in a study of control samples from healthy donors and cancer patients. Here immunoSEQ multiplex PCR was the method, and the copy in TCRdb shows in-frame clones only, minus some. The table lists roughly 120,000 clones, more than 70% of them singletons. The specimen was blood. These receptors originate from an older woman in good health. Both conserved end residues are part of each CDR3. A D gene is named only where the DNA matches it firmly. A row's size may be missing; if present it is once, few, many or a size class.

D | size | J | V | DNA | CDR3
TRBD2 | . | TRBJ2-1 | TRBV5-1 | TGCGCCAGCAGAATGACGGGCGGGGGACCGCTATCGGAGCAGTTCTTC | CASRMTGGGPLSEQFF
. | . | TRBJ1-1 | TRBV27 | TGTGCCAGCAGCCGAAGGGGAACTGAAGCTTTCTTT | CASSRRGTEAFF
. | . | TRBJ1-2 | TRBV7-9 | TGTGCCAGCAGCGTAGGACAGTGGGGAGACTATGGCTACACCTTC | CASSVGQWGDYGYTF
TRBD1 | . | TRBJ1-6 | TRBV3-1/TRBV3-2 | TGTGCCAGCAAGGGGACAGGGAGCTCCTATAATTCACCCCTCCACTTT | CASKGTGSSYNSPLHF
. | . | TRBJ1-3 | TRBV6-5 | TGTGCCAGCAGTTACGGCCCTGGAAACACCATATATTTT | CASSYGPGNTIYF
TRBD1 | . | TRBJ1-3 | TRBV9 | TGTGCCAGCAGCGACAGACAGGGGTCTGGAAACACCATATATTTT | CASSDRQGSGNTIYF
. | . | TRBJ2-7 | TRBV5-5 | TGTGCCAGCAGCTTGGCCAAGGTGGACTCCCTCCCCAGCTCCTACGAGCAGTACTTC | CASSLAKVDSLPSSYEQYF
. | . | TRBJ1-6 | TRBV7-3 | TGTGCCAGCAGCTTAGTCCTCTATAATTCACCCCTCCACTTT | CASSLVLYNSPLHF
. | . | TRBJ1-4 | TRBV6-2/TRBV6-3 | TGTGCCAGCAGTTACGGCTCTCAGGAAAAACTGTTTTTT | CASSYGSQEKLFF
. | . | TRBJ2-3 | TRBV5-1 | TGCGCCAGCAGCCGAGGGGGGCCATGGGATACGCAGTATTTT | CASSRGGPWDTQYF
TRBD2 | . | TRBJ2-3 | TRBV5-4 | TGTGCCAGCAGCTTCGGGGGGGCGGGAACAGATACGCAGTATTTT | CASSFGGAGTDTQYF
. | . | TRBJ1-1 | TRBV5-1 | TGCGCCAGCAGCTTGGATCCACCGGCGAACACTGAAGCTTTCTTT | CASSLDPPANTEAFF
. | . | TRBJ2-1 | TRBV3-1/TRBV3-2 | TGTGCCAGCAGCCAAGCTGCCCGGACAGGGAGGGGGAATGAGCAGTTCTTC | CASSQAARTGRGNEQFF
. | . | TRBJ1-5 | TRBV2 | TGTGCCAGCAACACTGCGGGCAATCAGCCCCAGCATTTT | CASNTAGNQPQHF
. | once | TRBJ1-2 | TRBV7-2 | TGTGCCAGCAGCTTAGATGGGAGCCCCAACTATGGCTACACCTTC | CASSLDGSPNYGYTF
TRBD1 | . | TRBJ1-6 | TRBV5-1 | TGCGCCAGCAGCTCGACAGGGGTATCACCCCTCCACTTT | CASSSTGVSPLHF
. | . | TRBJ2-1 | TRBV29-1 | TGCAGCGTTGGACTAGTTCCTCAAAATGAGCAGTTCTTC | CSVGLVPQNEQFF
TRBD2 | . | TRBJ2-1 | TRBV7-2 | TGTGCCAGCAGCCCCCGGACTAGCGCACACAATGAGCAGTTCTTC | CASSPRTSAHNEQFF
TRBD2 | . | TRBJ2-5 | TRBV6-5 | TGTGCCAGCGGGTCGGGGGGGCCGGTTGAGACCCAGTACTTC | CASGSGGPVETQYF
. | . | TRBJ2-7 | TRBV29-1 | TGCAGCGTTGAAGGACAGACCCCCCCCCGGGAGCAGTACTTC | CSVEGQTPPREQYF
. | . | TRBJ1-3 | TRBV28 | TGTGCCAGCAGTTTGTTTAACCCCCCCTCTGGAAACACCATATATTTT | CASSLFNPPSGNTIYF
. | . | TRBJ1-6 | TRBV10-3 | TGTGCCAACCGAAGGGACCTAAGAAATTCACCCCTCCACTTT | CANRRDLRNSPLHF